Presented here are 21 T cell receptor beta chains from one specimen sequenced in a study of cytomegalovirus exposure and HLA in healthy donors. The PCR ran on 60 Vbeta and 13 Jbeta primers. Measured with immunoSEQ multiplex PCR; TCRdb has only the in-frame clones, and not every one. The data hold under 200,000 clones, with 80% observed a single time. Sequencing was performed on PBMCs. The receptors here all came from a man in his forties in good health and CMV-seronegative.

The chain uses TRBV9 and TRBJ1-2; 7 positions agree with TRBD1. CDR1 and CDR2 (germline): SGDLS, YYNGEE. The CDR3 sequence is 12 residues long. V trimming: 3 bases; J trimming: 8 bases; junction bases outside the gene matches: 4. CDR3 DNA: TGTGCCAGCAGCGAGGGGGCTCGGGGCTACACCTTC. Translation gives CASSEGARGYTF.

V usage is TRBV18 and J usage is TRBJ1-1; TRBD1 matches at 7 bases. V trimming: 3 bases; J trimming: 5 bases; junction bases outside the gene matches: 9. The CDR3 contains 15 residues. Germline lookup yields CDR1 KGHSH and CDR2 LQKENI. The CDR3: CASSPPKGARTEAFF. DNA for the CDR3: TGTGCCAGCTCACCGCCCAAGGGGGCGAGAACTGAAGCTTTCTTT.

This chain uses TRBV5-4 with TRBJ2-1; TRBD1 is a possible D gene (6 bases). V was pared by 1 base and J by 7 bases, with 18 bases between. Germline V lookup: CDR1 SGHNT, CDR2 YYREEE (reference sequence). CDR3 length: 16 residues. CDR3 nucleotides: TGTGCCAGCAGCTTGAAACAGGGACCGGGGTGGAATGAGCAGTTCTTC. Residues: CASSLKQGPGWNEQFF.

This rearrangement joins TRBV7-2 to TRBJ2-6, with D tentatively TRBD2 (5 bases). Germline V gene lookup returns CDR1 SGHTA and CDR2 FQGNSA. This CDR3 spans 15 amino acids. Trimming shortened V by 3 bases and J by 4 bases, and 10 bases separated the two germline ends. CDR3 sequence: CASSLRVGGANVLTF. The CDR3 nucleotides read TGTGCCAGCAGCTTGCGGGTTGGAGGGGCCAACGTCCTGACTTTC.

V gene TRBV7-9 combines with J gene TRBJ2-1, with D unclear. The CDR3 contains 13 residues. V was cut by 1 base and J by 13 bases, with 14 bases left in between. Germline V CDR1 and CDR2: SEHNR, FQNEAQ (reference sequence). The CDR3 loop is CASSLGPDPTQFF. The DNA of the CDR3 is TGTGCCAGCAGCTTAGGGCCCGATCCGACACAGTTCTTC.

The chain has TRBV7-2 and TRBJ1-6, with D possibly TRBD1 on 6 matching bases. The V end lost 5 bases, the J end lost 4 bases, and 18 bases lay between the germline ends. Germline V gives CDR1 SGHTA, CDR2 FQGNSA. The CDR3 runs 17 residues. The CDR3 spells CASSLFSTGDYNSPLHF. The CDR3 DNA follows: TGTGCCAGCAGCCTCTTCTCGACAGGAGATTATAATTCACCCCTCCACTTT.

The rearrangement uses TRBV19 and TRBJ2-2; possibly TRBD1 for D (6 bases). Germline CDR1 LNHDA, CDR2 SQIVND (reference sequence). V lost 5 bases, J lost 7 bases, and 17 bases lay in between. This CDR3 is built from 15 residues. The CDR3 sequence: CASSLGALAVGELFF. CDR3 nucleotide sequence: TGTGCCAGTAGTCTGGGGGCGCTTGCGGTCGGGGAGCTGTTTTTT.

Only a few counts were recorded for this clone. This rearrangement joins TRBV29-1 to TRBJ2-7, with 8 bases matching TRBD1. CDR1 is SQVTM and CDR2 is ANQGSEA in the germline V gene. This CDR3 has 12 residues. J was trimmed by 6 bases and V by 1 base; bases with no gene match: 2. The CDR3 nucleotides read TGCAGCGTTGAAGCAGGGGGCGTCGAGCAGTACTTC. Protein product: CSVEAGGVEQYF.

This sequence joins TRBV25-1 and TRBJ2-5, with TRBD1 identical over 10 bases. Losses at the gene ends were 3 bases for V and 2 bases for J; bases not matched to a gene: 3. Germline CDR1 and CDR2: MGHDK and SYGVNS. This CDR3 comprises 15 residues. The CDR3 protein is CASSELGQGQETQYF. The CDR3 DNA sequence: TGTGCCAGCAGTGAGTTGGGACAGGGGCAAGAGACCCAGTACTTC.

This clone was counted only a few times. Written as DNA, the CDR3 is TGTGCCAGCAGCCTGACAGGGGCGGAGACCCAGTACTTC. Its protein is CASSLTGAETQYF. The chain joins TRBV5-4 to TRBJ2-5; 8 bases map to TRBD1. Per the germline V gene, CDR1 is SGHNT and CDR2 is YYREEE (reference sequence). The V and J ends lost 4 bases and 5 bases, in that order; junction bases with no gene match: 4. This CDR3 spans 13 amino acids.

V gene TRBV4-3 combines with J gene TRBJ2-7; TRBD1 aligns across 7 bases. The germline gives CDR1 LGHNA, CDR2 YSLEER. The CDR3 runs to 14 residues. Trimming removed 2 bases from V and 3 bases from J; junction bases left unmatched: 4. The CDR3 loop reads CASSQQGESYEQYF. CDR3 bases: TGCGCCAGCAGCCAACAGGGGGAAAGCTACGAGCAGTACTTC.

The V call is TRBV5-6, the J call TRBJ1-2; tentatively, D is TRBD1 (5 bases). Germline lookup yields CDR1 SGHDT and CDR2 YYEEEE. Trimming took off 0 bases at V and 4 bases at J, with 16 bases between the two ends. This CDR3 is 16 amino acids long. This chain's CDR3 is CASSLGGGARSYGYTF. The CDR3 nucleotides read TGTGCCAGCAGCTTGGGGGGCGGGGCGCGATCCTATGGCTACACCTTC.

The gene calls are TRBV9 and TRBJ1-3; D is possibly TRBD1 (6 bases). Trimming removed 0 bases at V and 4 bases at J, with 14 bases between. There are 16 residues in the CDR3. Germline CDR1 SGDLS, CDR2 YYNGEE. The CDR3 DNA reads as TGTGCCAGCAGCGTAGACCAGGGGTTGTCAGGAAACACCATATATTTT. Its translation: CASSVDQGLSGNTIYF.

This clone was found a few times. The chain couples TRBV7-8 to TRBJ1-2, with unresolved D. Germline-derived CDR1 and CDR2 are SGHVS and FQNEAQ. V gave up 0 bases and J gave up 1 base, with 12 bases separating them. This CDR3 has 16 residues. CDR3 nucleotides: TGTGCCAGCAGCTTAGCGGAGGGCGGTAATAACTATGGCTACACCTTC. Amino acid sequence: CASSLAEGGNNYGYTF.

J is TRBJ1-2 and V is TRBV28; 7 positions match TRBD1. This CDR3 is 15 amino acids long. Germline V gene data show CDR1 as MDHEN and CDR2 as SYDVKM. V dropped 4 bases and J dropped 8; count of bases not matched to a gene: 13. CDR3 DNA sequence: TGTGCCAGCAGTTCATATGGGAGAGGGGGCGAAGGCTACACCTTC. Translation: CASSSYGRGGEGYTF.

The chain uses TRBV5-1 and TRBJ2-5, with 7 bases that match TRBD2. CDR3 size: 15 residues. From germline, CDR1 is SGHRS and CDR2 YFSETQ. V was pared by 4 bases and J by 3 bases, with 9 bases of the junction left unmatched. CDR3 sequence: CASSSAGTKEETQYF. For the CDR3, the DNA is TGCGCCAGCAGCAGTGCCGGGACTAAAGAAGAGACCCAGTACTTC.

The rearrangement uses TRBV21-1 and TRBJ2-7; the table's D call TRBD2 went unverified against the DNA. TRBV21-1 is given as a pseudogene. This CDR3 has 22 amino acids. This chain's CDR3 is CASSKGRGGWKMTSGNSYEQYF. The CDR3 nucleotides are TGTGCCAGCAGCAAAGGGAGGGGGGGGTGGAAGATGACTAGCGGGAACTCCTACGAGCAGTACTTC.

DNA for the CDR3: TGTGCAGGACAACAGCTCCACTCTGGAAACACCATATATTTT. Encoded protein: CAGQQLHSGNTIYF. This rearrangement joins TRBV25-1 to TRBJ1-3, with D possibly matching TRBD1 (5 bases). This CDR3 comprises 14 residues. From germline, CDR1 is MGHDK and CDR2 SYGVNS.

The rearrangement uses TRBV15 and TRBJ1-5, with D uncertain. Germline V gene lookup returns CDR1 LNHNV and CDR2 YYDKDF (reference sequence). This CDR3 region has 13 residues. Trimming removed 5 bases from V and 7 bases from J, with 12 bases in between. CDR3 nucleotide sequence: TGTGCCACCAGCGGGTGGGTCGGGCAGCCCCAGCATTTT. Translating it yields CATSGWVGQPQHF.

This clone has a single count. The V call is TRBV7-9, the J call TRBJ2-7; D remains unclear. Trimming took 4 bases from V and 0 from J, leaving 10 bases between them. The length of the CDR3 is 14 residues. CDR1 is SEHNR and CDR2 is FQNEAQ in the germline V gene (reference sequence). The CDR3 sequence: CASSSSVASYEQYF. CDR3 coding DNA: TGTGCCAGCAGCTCCTCGGTAGCCTCCTACGAGCAGTACTTC.

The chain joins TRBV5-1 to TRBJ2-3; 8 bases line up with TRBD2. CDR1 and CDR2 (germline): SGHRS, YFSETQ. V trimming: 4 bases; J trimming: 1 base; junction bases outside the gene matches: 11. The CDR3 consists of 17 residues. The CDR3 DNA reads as TGCGCCAGCAGCCAAGCTTTAGCGGGGCTCCGCACAGATACGCAGTATTTT. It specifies CASSQALAGLRTDTQYF. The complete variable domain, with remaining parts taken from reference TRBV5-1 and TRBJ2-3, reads KAGVTQTPRYLIKTRGQQVTLSCSPISGHRSVSWYQQTPGQGLQFLFEYFSETQRNKGNFPGRFSGRQFSNSRSEMNVSTLELGDSALYLCASSQALAGLRTDTQYFGPGTRLTVL.